This T cell receptor (beta chain) is from a study of blood T cell repertoires in COVID-19. About the research overall: T cells, B-cell-depleted T cells, or PBMCs supplied cDNA or gDNA.

This clone was counted once. Germline values: CDR1 LGHDT, CDR2 YNNKEL (reference sequence). V trimming: 3 bases; J trimming: 16 bases; junction bases outside the gene matches: 9. CDR3 length: 13 amino acids. Original processing notes: For nucleated cells, counts were estimated from reference gene primer amplification. Assay: immunoSEQ multiplex PCR; the TCRdb copy retains only in-frame clones and omits some. D and trimming were read from the DNA, whereas the V and J calls and clone size are those reported in that table. Among 100,000 to 150,000 clones, 80% to 85% were seen once, and the ten largest hold more than 3%.

Sequenced sample: peripheral blood. The chain couples TRBV3-1 (or the pseudogene TRBV3-2) to TRBJ1-4; 9 nucleotides align to TRBD1. This clonotype was sampled from a woman aged 50 to 60 with acute or convalescent COVID-19. CDR3 loop: CASSQEQGARRFF. DNA for the CDR3: TGTGCCAGCAGCCAGGAACAGGGGGCGCGGAGGTTTTTT.